Sequencing of this T cell receptor (beta chain) was carried out in a study of cytomegalovirus exposure and HLA in healthy donors. Comment on this clone: What it binds is unknown.

Study findings and constraints: V segments that were indistinguishable, TRBV6-2 and TRBV6-3 among them, were omitted from analysis.

The PCR ran on 60 Vbeta and 13 Jbeta primers. TCRdb's copy holds only in-frame clones and misses some; the assay was immunoSEQ multiplex PCR. Altogether about 130,000 clones are present, 78% being singletons, with the ten largest covering around 3.6%. Germline V gives CDR1 SGHVS, CDR2 FQNEAQ. This CDR3 region has 16 residues. The germline V and J ends were trimmed by 5 bases and 7 bases, with 21 bases remaining between them. Sequences were obtained from PBMCs. The chain combines TRBV7-8 with TRBJ1-5, with D possibly being TRBD1 (6 bases). The receptor was derived from a man aged 40-49 years in good health and CMV-seronegative. CDR3 amino acids: CASSPDRIARGQPQHF. The CDR3 nucleotides are TGTGCCAGCAGCCCGGACAGAATTGCTCGTGGGCAGCCCCAGCATTTT.